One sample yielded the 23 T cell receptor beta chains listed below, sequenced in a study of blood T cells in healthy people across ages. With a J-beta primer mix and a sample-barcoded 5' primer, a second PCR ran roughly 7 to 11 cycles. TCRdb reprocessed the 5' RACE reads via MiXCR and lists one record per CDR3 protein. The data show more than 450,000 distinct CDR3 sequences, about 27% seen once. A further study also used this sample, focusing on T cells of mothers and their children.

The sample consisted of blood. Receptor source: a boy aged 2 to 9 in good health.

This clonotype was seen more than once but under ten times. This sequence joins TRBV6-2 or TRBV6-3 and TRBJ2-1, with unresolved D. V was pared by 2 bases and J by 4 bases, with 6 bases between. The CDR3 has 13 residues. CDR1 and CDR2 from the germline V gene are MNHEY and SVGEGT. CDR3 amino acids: CASSYRVYNEQFF. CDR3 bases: TGTGCCAGCAGTTACAGGGTATACAATGAGCAGTTCTTC.

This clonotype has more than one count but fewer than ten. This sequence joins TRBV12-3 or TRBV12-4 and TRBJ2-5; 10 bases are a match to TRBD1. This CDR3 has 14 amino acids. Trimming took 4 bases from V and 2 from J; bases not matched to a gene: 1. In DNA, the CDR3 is TGTGCCAGCAGTTGGACAGGGGGACAAGAGACCCAGTACTTC. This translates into CASSWTGGQETQYF.

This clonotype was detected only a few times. CDR3 in amino acids: CASSVFQTDEQFF. CDR3 nucleotides: TGTGCCAGCAGCGTATTCCAAACGGATGAGCAGTTCTTC. This chain connects TRBV9 to TRBJ2-1; D ambiguous. The germline CDR1 and CDR2 sequences are SGDLS and YYNGEE. With 1 base removed from V and 8 bases from J, the gap between germline ends came to 10 bases. The CDR3 covers 13 residues.

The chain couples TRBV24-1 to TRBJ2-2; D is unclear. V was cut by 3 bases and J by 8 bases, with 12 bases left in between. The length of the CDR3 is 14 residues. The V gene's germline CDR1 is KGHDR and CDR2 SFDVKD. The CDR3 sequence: CATSDPLRPGELFF. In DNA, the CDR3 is TGTGCCACCAGTGATCCTTTGCGTCCGGGGGAGCTGTTTTTT.

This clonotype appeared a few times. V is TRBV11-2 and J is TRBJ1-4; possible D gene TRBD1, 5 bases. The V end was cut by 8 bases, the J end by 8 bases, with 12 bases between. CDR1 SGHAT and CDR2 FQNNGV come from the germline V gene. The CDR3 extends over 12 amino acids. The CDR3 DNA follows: TGTGCCAGCCAGGGATGGGAAGAAAAACTGTTTTTT. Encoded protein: CASQGWEEKLFF.

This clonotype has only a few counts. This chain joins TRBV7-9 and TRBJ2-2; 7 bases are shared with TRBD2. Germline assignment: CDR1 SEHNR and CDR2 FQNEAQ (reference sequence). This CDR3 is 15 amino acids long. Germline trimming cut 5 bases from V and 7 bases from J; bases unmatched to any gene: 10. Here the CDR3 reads CASSPEGLAVGELFF. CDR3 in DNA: TGTGCCAGCAGCCCGGAGGGGCTAGCGGTCGGGGAGCTGTTTTTT.

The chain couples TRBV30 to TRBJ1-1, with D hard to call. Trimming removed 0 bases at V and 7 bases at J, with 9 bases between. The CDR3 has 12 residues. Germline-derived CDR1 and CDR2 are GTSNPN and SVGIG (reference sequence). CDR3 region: CAWSVFLGEAFF. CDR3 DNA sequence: TGTGCCTGGAGTGTATTTTTGGGTGAAGCTTTCTTT. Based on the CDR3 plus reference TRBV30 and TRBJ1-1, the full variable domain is SQTIHQWPATLVQPVGSPLSLECTVEGTSNPNLYWYRQAAGRGLQLLFYSVGIGQISSEVPQNLSASRPQDRQFILSSKKLLLSDSGFYLCAWSVFLGEAFFGQGTRLTVV.

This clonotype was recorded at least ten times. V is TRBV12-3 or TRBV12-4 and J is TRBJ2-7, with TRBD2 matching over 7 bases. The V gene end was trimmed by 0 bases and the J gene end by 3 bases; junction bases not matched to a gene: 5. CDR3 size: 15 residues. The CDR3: CASSLAGGPLYEQYF. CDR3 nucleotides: TGTGCCAGCAGTTTAGCGGGAGGGCCCCTCTACGAGCAGTACTTC.

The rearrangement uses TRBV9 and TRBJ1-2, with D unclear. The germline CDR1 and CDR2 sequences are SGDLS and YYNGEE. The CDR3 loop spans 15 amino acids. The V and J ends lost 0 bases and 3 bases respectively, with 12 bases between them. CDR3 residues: CASSVAASPYYGYTF. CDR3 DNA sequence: TGTGCCAGCAGCGTAGCGGCATCCCCCTACTATGGCTACACCTTC.

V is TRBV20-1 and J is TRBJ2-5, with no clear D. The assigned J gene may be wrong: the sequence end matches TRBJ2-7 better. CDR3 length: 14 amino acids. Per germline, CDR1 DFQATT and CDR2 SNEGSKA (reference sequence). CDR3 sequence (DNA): TGCAGTGCTAGGAAGGGCCCACAAAGGTACGAGCAGTACTTC. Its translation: CSARKGPQRYEQYF.

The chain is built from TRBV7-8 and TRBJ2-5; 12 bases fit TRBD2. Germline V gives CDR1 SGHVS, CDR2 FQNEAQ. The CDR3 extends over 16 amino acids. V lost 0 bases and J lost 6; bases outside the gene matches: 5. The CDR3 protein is CASSLALAGGPKTQYF. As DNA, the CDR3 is TGTGCCAGCAGCTTAGCGCTAGCGGGAGGGCCGAAGACCCAGTACTTC.

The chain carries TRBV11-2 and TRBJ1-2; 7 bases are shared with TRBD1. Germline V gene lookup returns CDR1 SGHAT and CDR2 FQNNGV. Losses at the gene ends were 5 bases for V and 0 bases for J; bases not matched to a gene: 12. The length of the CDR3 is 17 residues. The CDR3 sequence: CASSPKISGTANYGYTF. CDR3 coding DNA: TGTGCCAGCAGCCCCAAAATCTCCGGGACAGCTAACTATGGCTACACCTTC.

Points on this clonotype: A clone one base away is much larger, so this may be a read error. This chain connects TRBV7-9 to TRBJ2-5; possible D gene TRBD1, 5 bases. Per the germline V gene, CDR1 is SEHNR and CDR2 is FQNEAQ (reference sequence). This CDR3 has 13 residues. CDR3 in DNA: TGTGTCAGCAGCCGTGGGGCCCAAGAGACCCAGTACTTC. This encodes CVSSRGAQETQYF.

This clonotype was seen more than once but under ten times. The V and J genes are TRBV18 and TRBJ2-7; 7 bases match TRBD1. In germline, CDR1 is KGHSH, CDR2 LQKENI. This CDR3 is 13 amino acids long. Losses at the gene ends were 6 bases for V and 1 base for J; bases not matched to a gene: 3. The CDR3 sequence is CASSTDRSYEQYF. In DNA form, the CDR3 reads TGTGCCAGCTCTACGGACAGGTCCTACGAGCAGTACTTC.

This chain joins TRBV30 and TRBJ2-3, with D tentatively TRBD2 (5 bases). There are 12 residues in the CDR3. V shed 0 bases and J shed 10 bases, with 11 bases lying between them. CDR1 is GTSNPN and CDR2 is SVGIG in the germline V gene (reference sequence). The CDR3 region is CAWSVLTRAQYF. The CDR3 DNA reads TGTGCCTGGAGTGTCCTCACTAGGGCGCAGTATTTT.

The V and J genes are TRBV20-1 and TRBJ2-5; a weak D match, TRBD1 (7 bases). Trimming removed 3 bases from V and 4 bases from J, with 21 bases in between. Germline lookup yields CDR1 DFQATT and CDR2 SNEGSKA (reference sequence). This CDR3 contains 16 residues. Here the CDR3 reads CSASEVAGGNRETQYF. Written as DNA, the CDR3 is TGCAGTGCTAGTGAGGTTGCAGGGGGGAATAGAGAGACCCAGTACTTC.

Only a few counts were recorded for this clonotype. This chain's CDR3 is CSAKASRETQYF. CDR3 bases: TGCAGCGCGAAAGCCAGTCGAGAGACCCAGTACTTC. The chain employs TRBV29-1 and TRBJ2-5; D not certain. Trimming took off 7 bases at V and 4 bases at J, with 13 bases between the two ends. The CDR3 contains 12 residues. CDR1 SQVTM and CDR2 ANQGSEA come from the germline V gene.

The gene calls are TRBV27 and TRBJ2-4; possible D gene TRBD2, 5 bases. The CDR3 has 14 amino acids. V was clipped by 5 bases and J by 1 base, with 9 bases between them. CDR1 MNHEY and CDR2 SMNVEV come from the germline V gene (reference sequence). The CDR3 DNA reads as TGTGCCAGCAGTCGCCGCGGGGCCAAAAACATTCAGTACTTC. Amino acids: CASSRRGAKNIQYF.

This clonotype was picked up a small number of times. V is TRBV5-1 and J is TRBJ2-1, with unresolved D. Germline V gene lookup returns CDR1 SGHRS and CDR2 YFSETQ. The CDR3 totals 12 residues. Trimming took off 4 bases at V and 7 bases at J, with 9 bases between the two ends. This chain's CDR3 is CASSPYWNEQFF. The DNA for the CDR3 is TGCGCCAGCAGCCCCTACTGGAATGAGCAGTTCTTC.

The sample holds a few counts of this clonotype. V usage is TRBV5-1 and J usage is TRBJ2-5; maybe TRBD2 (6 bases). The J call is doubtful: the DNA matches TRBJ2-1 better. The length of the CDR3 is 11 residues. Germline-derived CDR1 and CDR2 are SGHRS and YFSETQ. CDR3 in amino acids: CASGRTGEQFF. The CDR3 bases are TGCGCCAGCGGGAGGACTGGGGAGCAGTTCTTC.

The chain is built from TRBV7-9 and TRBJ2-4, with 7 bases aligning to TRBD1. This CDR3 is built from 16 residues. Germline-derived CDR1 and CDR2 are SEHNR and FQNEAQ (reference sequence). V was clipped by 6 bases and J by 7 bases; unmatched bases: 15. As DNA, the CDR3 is TGTGCCAGCAGTACTGTACAGGGGTTAGTAGGGAACATTCAGTACTTC. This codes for CASSTVQGLVGNIQYF.

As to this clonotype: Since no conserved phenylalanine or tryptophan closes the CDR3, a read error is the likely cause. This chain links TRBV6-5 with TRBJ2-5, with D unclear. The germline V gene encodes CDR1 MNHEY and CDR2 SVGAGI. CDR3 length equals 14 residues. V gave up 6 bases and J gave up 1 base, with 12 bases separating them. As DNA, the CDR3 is TGTGCCAGCAGCCCTGACGGACCCCAAGAGACCCAGTACCTC. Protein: CASSPDGPQETQYL.

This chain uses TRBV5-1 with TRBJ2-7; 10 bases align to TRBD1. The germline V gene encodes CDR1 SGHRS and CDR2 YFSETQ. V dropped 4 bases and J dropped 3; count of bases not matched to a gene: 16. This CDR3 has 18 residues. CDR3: CASSLSGQGIPGHYEQYF. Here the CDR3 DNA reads TGCGCCAGCAGCCTTTCGGGACAGGGGATCCCTGGGCACTACGAGCAGTACTTC. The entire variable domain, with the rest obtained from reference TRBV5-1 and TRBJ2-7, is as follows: KAGVTQTPRYLIKTRGQQVTLSCSPISGHRSVSWYQQTPGQGLQFLFEYFSETQRNKGNFPGRFSGRQFSNSRSEMNVSTLELGDSALYLCASSLSGQGIPGHYEQYFGPGTRLTVT.